Here is one T cell receptor (beta chain) with its context. Its antigen is still unknown. The data were produced by immunoSEQ multiplex PCR, yet TCRdb's version contains in-frame clones alone and is incomplete. The profile shows tens of thousands of clones, roughly 80% of them singletons. The sample belongs to a study of T cell responses to AZD1222 COVID-19 vaccine. For the study at large: Both about-4-week and about-12-week second-dose recipients were combined.

This CDR3 spans 15 amino acids. Germline-derived CDR1 and CDR2 are SGDLS and YYNGEE. Trimming cost V 0 bases and J 9 bases; bases outside gene matches: 7. Findings and limits, study-wide: Unmutated variant regions reportedly attract nearly half of all spike-specific TCRs. There were repertoire samples only from the period after the peak T cell response. Donor demographics were predominantly white British with a female majority; clonal diversity may be underestimated.

The sample in question was peripheral blood, obtained on day 0 of AZD1222 vaccination. The rearrangement joins TRBV9 to TRBJ2-1; 9 nucleotides agree with TRBD2. The receptor was isolated from an adult in good health. Written as DNA, the CDR3 is TGTGCCAGCAGCGTAGCCGGGACTAGCTTGGCTGAGCAGTTCTTC. Translated, it gives CASSVAGTSLAEQFF.